This T cell receptor beta chain emerged from a study of CD8+CD57+ T cells in acquired aplastic anemia. CDR3 length: 12 residues. V lost 7 bases, J lost 3 bases, and 9 bases lay in between. All sequencing subjects had displayed CD8+CD57+ cell expansion on flow cytometry. Severe acquired aplastic anemia was present in every patient. When blood sampling took place, the patients had received no therapy. This clonotype showed up many times. What it recognizes is unknown. The use of genomic DNA as template underpinned the TCR beta VDJ and CDR3 profiling. One entry per CDR3 protein, called by TCRdb with MiXCR from the reads. Of fewer than 250,000 distinct CDR3 sequences in the sample, around half were seen once. Notes on the study in general: The study found no significant CD8+ Simpson's diversity difference between patients and controls. Around 27 CD8+ CDR3 sequences occurred in both the patients and the controls.

The chain joins TRBV12-3 or TRBV12-4 to TRBJ1-1; no clear D gene. The sequencing input was sorted CD4+, CD8+, or CD8+CD57+ T cells (not recorded which) from PBMCs. The TCR sequence derives from a human donor with aplastic anemia. The CDR3 region is CASILGYTEAFF. CDR3 coding DNA: TGTGCCAGCATCCTGGGCTACACTGAAGCTTTCTTT.